The 27 T cell receptor beta chains below come from one sample, sequenced in a study of blood T cells in healthy people across ages. Sample-barcoded 5' priming and a J-beta primer mix drove a second PCR of about 7 to 12 cycles. Each CDR3 protein gets one entry after TCRdb re-called the 5' RACE reads with MiXCR. Here the sample spans about 940,000 distinct CDR3 sequences, about 44% being singletons. The sequenced sample was blood. These receptors were collected from a man in his thirties or forties in good health.

This chain links TRBV20-1 with TRBJ2-7; D uncertain. Germline-derived CDR1 and CDR2 are DFQATT and SNEGSKA (reference sequence). Deletions cut 1 base from V and 5 bases from J, with 18 bases between. The CDR3 contains 15 residues. The CDR3 nucleotides are TGCAGTGCTAGAGTGCTAGAGGTTCTTCGACACGAGCAGTACTTC. Translation gives CSARVLEVLRHEQYF.

This clonotype was recorded only once. Mismatch with germline at one junction end may stem from a read error. V is TRBV12-3 or TRBV12-4 and J is TRBJ2-1; D perhaps matches TRBD2 (7 bases). The CDR3 consists of 13 residues. Here the CDR3 reads CANSSAGGPEQFF. In nucleotides, the CDR3 is TGTGCCAACAGTTCGGCCGGGGGGCCTGAGCAGTTCTTC.

The rearrangement joins TRBV28 to TRBJ2-7, with D perhaps assigned TRBD1 or TRBD2 (5 bases each). V dropped 8 bases and J dropped 4 bases, with 15 bases sitting between them. Germline values: CDR1 MDHEN, CDR2 SYDVKM. This CDR3 has 13 residues. The CDR3 sequence is CASAPGRIYEQYF. CDR3 in DNA: TGTGCCAGCGCCCCGGGACGGATATACGAGCAGTACTTC.

The CDR3 bases are TGTGCCAGCAGTCCCGAGACAGGGTTAAGCACAGATACGCAGTATTTT. This translates into CASSPETGLSTDTQYF. J is TRBJ2-3 and V is TRBV12-3 or TRBV12-4; 7 bases map to TRBD1. With 5 bases clipped from V and 0 bases from J, the junction kept 8 bases outside the gene matches. The CDR3 covers 16 residues.

V and J are TRBV4-3 and TRBJ2-1; 9 bases agree with TRBD2. The CDR3 extends over 15 amino acids. Germline V CDR1 and CDR2: LGHNA, YSLEER. Trimming removed 4 bases from V and 9 bases from J; junction bases left unmatched: 10. DNA of the CDR3: TGCGCCAGCAGCCCCCGAGAGCGGGGGGTGGGTGAGCAGTTCTTC. It encodes CASSPRERGVGEQFF.

V usage is TRBV6-1 and J usage is TRBJ2-5; TRBD2 might be the D (6 bases). V shed 11 bases and J shed 3 bases, with 19 bases lying between them. Germline V gene lookup returns CDR1 MNHNS and CDR2 SASEGT. The CDR3 is 14 residues long. DNA for the CDR3: TGTGCCTCAAAAGTGGGGACTGTCGAAGAGACCCAGTACTTC. It is translated as CASKVGTVEETQYF.

The gene calls are TRBV3-1 and TRBJ2-7, with D possibly being TRBD2 (6 bases). Deletions cut 2 bases from V and 1 base from J, with 12 bases between. The CDR3 is 15 residues long. The germline gives CDR1 LGHDT, CDR2 YNNKEL (reference sequence). The CDR3 nucleotides are TGTGCCAGCAGCCAACGGGGGATAAATTCCTACGAGCAGTACTTC. Its translation is CASSQRGINSYEQYF.

J is TRBJ1-5 and V is TRBV6-2 or TRBV6-3; TRBD1 is a possible D gene (6 bases). Germline V gene lookup returns CDR1 MNHEY and CDR2 SVGEGT. The V end was cut by 2 bases, the J end by 4 bases, with 9 bases between. The CDR3 has 14 amino acids. The CDR3 nucleotides read TGTGCCAGCAGTTACGGACAGAGGAATCAGCCCCAGCATTTT. It encodes CASSYGQRNQPQHF.

The chain links TRBV7-8 to TRBJ1-5, with D hard to call. Germline CDR1 SGHVS, CDR2 FQNEAQ. Between the trimmed V and J ends, which lost 1 base and 4 bases, there was a span of 11 bases. The CDR3 runs to 15 residues. The CDR3 DNA reads as TGTGCCAGCAGCTTAGAGATACAGCCAAATCAGCCCCAGCATTTT. Translated, it gives CASSLEIQPNQPQHF.

This chain links TRBV7-2 with TRBJ2-1; D could derive from TRBD1 or TRBD2 (5 bases each). CDR3 length equals 15 residues. With 8 bases removed from V and 8 bases from J, the gap between germline ends came to 22 bases. Germline V CDR1 and CDR2: SGHTA, FQGNSA. The CDR3: CASSQGAGWEHEQFF. The CDR3 coding sequence is TGTGCCAGCTCCCAAGGGGCAGGGTGGGAGCATGAGCAGTTCTTC.

This clonotype appeared many times. The V and J genes are TRBV12-3 or TRBV12-4 and TRBJ2-3; TRBD2 aligns across 7 bases. This CDR3 is built from 14 residues. V shed 3 bases and J 0 bases; nucleotides not matched to a gene: 0. The CDR3 sequence: CASSFSGSTDTQYF. The CDR3 region has the DNA TGTGCCAGCAGTTTTAGCGGGAGCACAGATACGCAGTATTTT.

The genes are TRBV11-3 and TRBJ2-1, with 7 bases fitting TRBD2. Germline trimming cut 7 bases from V and 12 bases from J; bases unmatched to any gene: 24. CDR3 length: 17 amino acids. Germline values: CDR1 SGHNT, CDR2 YENEEA. The chain's CDR3 is CASTSWGGGEIPQGQFF. Here the CDR3 DNA reads TGTGCCAGCACCTCATGGGGGGGTGGGGAAATACCGCAAGGGCAGTTCTTC.

This sequence joins TRBV4-3 and TRBJ2-3; 12 positions match TRBD2. The V segment lost 3 bases and the J segment 4 bases; nucleotides outside the gene matches: 14. The CDR3 is 19 amino acids. Germline V gene data show CDR1 as LGHNA and CDR2 as YSLEER. The CDR3 is CASSQGVGGGLAGPDTQYF. In DNA, the CDR3 is TGCGCCAGCAGCCAGGGGGTTGGCGGAGGACTAGCGGGGCCAGATACGCAGTATTTT.

The chain employs TRBV11-2 and TRBJ1-1; weak D call: TRBD1 (5 bases). Germline CDR1 is SGHAT and CDR2 is FQNNGV. The germline V and J ends were trimmed by 5 bases and 4 bases, with 14 bases remaining between them. This CDR3 comprises 14 residues. In nucleotides, the CDR3 is TGTGCCAGCAGCCAGGGACGTTCGAGCACTGAAGCTTTCTTT. Its translation is CASSQGRSSTEAFF.

The chain employs TRBV12-3 or TRBV12-4 and TRBJ1-2; possible D gene TRBD1, 6 bases. This CDR3 has 15 residues. Trimming took off 5 bases at V and 4 bases at J, with 17 bases between the two ends. CDR3 coding DNA: TGTGCCAGCAGTCCCCTCGGGCAGGGGAGCTATGGCTACACCTTC. This translates into CASSPLGQGSYGYTF.

The chain joins TRBV4-3 to TRBJ2-7; D unresolved. The CDR3 consists of 14 residues. In germline, CDR1 is LGHNA, CDR2 YSLEER. V was clipped by 1 base and J by 6 bases, with 13 bases between them. CDR3 loop: CASSQGTGLSEQYF. CDR3 bases: TGCGCCAGCAGCCAAGGCACCGGCCTGAGCGAGCAGTACTTC.

The rearrangement uses TRBV6-6 and TRBJ2-4; TRBD1 or TRBD2 may be the D gene (5 bases each). The J call may be faulty, since TRBJ2-5 better matches the DNA end. The CDR3 extends over 15 amino acids. Germline V lookup: CDR1 MNHNY, CDR2 SVGAGI (reference sequence). The CDR3 loop reads CASSIRAARGETQYF. CDR3 DNA: TGTGCCAGCAGTATCCGGGCCGCGAGGGGAGAGACCCAGTACTTC.

This clonotype was counted only a few times. The V gene is TRBV21-1, the J gene TRBJ2-7; the table's D gene call, TRBD1, was not cross checked with the DNA. The better agreement between TRBJ2-4 and the DNA end casts doubt on the J call. TRBV21-1 constitutes a pseudogene. This CDR3 has 16 residues. In DNA, the CDR3 is TGTGCCAGCAGCAAAGGGGCGGCCAGGGGTCAAAACATTCAGTACTTC. Translated: CASSKGAARGQNIQYF.

The chain joins TRBV29-1 to TRBJ2-7, with 9 bases identical to TRBD1. The CDR3 loop spans 15 amino acids. V was pared by 0 bases and J by 1 base, with 4 bases of the junction left unmatched. The germline gives CDR1 SQVTM, CDR2 ANQGSEA. The CDR3 DNA follows: TGCAGCGTTGAAGATCTGACAGGGGGGTCCTACGAGCAGTACTTC. It specifies CSVEDLTGGSYEQYF.

The J gene is TRBJ1-6, the V gene TRBV4-3; 7 bases map to TRBD1. V dropped 3 bases and J dropped 7; count of bases not matched to a gene: 6. Per the germline V gene, CDR1 is LGHNA and CDR2 is YSLEER. The CDR3 loop spans 15 amino acids. The CDR3 DNA is TGCGCCAGCAGCCATGGTCAGGGGGGGAATTCACCCCTCCACTTT. This translates into CASSHGQGGNSPLHF.

The chain links TRBV4-1 to TRBJ2-7, with D maybe TRBD2 (5 bases). Trimming stripped 4 bases from V and 0 bases from J, with 19 bases between. The CDR3 is 17 amino acids. In germline, CDR1 is MGHRA, CDR2 YSYEKL. The CDR3 region is CASSPKAAATSSYEQYF. Here the CDR3 DNA reads TGCGCCAGCAGCCCCAAAGCGGCAGCGACGAGCTCCTACGAGCAGTACTTC.

The chain links TRBV7-9 to TRBJ2-1, with 8 bases aligning to TRBD2. CDR1 is SEHNR and CDR2 is FQNEAQ in the germline V gene (reference sequence). The CDR3 loop spans 18 amino acids. J was trimmed by 5 bases and V by 4 bases; bases with no gene match: 16. The CDR3 region has the DNA TGTGCCAGCAGCTCCAATGAGGCAGGCGGGGGGTCGAACAATGAGCAGTTCTTC. Its protein is CASSSNEAGGGSNNEQFF. Full variable domain (missing parts from reference TRBV7-9 and TRBJ2-1): DTGVSQNPRHKITKRGQNVTFRCDPISEHNRLYWYRQTLGQGPEFLTYFQNEAQLEKSRLLSDRFSAERPKGSFSTLEIQRTEQGDSAMYLCASSSNEAGGGSNNEQFFGPGTRLTVL.

The V and J genes are TRBV5-6 and TRBJ2-7; no clear D. The CDR3 is 13 amino acids. The germline gives CDR1 SGHDT, CDR2 YYEEEE. V was clipped by 4 bases and J by 3 bases, with 11 bases between them. The CDR3 sequence: CASSAVYSYEQYF. CDR3 DNA: TGTGCCAGCAGCGCAGTATATAGCTACGAGCAGTACTTC. Supplemented by reference TRBV5-6 and TRBJ2-7, the full variable domain reads DAGVTQSPTHLIKTRGQQVTLRCSPKSGHDTVSWYQQALGQGPQFIFQYYEEEERQRGNFPDRFSGHQFPNYSSELNVNALLLGDSALYLCASSAVYSYEQYFGPGTRLTVT.

This clonotype came up a few times. The CDR3 loop reads CASSPRRVSSYEQYF. The DNA for the CDR3 is TGTGCCAGCAGTCCCCGGAGGGTGAGCTCCTACGAGCAGTACTTC. This chain connects TRBV28 to TRBJ2-4, with D maybe TRBD2 (6 bases). The J call may be wrong; the DNA end is better matched by TRBJ2-7. The CDR3 is made up of 15 amino acids. Per germline, CDR1 MDHEN and CDR2 SYDVKM.

This clonotype has ten or more counts. CDR3 coding DNA: TGCGCCAGCAGCCAAGTTGGCAGCCTATACGAGCAGTACTTC. Its translation is CASSQVGSLYEQYF. This chain links TRBV4-1 with TRBJ2-7; D remains unclear. Germline values: CDR1 MGHRA, CDR2 YSYEKL. The CDR3 covers 14 residues. V shed 1 base and J shed 4 bases, with 11 bases lying between them.

This clonotype was found a few times. The chain recombines TRBV27 with TRBJ2-7; 11 bases agree with TRBD2. CDR1 MNHEY and CDR2 SMNVEV come from the germline V gene (reference sequence). The CDR3 consists of 14 residues. The J segment lost 2 bases and the V segment lost 8 bases, leaving 5 bases of the junction unmatched. The CDR3 bases are TGTGCCAGCGCGCTTAGCGGGGGGGCCTACGAGCAGTACTTC. Residues: CASALSGGAYEQYF.

The V gene is TRBV11-2, the J gene TRBJ1-6, with a possible D match to TRBD1 (6 bases). Germline V gene sequence: CDR1 SGHAT, CDR2 FQNNGV. V dropped 0 bases and J dropped 7 bases, with 16 bases sitting between them. The CDR3 covers 17 residues. In DNA form, the CDR3 reads TGTGCCAGCAGCTTAGATCATTGGGCAGGGGCCAATTCACCCCTCCACTTT. This encodes CASSLDHWAGANSPLHF.